This T cell receptor (beta chain) came from a study of blood T cell repertoires in COVID-19 (dated by TCRdb to the early 2020s). With regard to the full study: Collaborator samples came from the United States, Italy and Spain and covered acute and convalescent phases of COVID-19. The material from the prospective study consisted of cDNA or gDNA derived from T cells, B-cell-depleted T cells, or PBMCs. Subjects who had been exposed to COVID-19, were actively infected with it, or had recovered from it provided the deeply sampled blood TCRbeta repertoires that made up the dataset. The repertoires were released in a freely available public database intended as a resource for research on the immune response to SARS-CoV-2. The samples were drawn from two sources: the first 160 participants of the ongoing ImmuneRACE study, and approximately 1,300 subjects contributed by 6 global collaborators. Sample metadata almost always included a de-identified subject ID, COVID-19 status, age in years and sex. Where available, HLA class I and class II types were taken from metadata supplied by the sample provider and were not determined by assay-based typing.

Comments on this clone: The antigen it recognizes is unknown. No base quality information exists; no much larger clone differs at one position.

TCRbeta CDR3 regions were amplified from genomic DNA by means of the immunoSEQ Assay, a bias-controlled multiplex PCR. Concerning the study's data processing: Nucleated cell counts per sample were estimated from amplification of reference gene primers within the assay. To quantify the absolute abundance of each unique TCRbeta CDR3 rearrangement, sequence reads were collapsed and filtered. Productive Simpson clonality was computed per sample as the square root of Simpson's diversity index over productive rearrangements. The clones in this table, taken by TCRdb from immuneACCESS, are in-frame only. Not every clone is retained; where verified, under half of the shortfall comes from an unresolved V gene, and the cause of the rest is unknown. That table furnishes V, J and clone size, whereas the DNA furnished D and trimming. This sample has around 240,000 clones in its table, and 80% to 90% of those were observed once. The ten most abundant clones make up under 2.5% of the sample.

The germline V gene (reference sequence) supplies CDR1 MNHEY and CDR2 SMNVEV. V and J are truncated by 6 bases and 2 bases respectively, leaving an intervening sequence of 20 bases. Its CDR3 holds 16 amino acids, cysteine through phenylalanine. The kept DNA is CDR3 alone, 48 bases in frame from the first base. In the prospective study, participants were about 18 to 95 years old, resided in fewer than 25 geographic areas of the United States, and were enrolled through a virtual design. Cohort assignment in the prospective study relied on participant-reported clinical history from a screening survey and a study questionnaire. Recovered participants in ImmuneRACE Cohort 3 were defined by two consecutive negative NP/OP PCR tests, clearance by a healthcare professional, or resolution of symptoms. Mobile phlebotomists in the prospective study collected whole blood, serum and a nasopharyngeal or oropharyngeal swab from every participant. Prospective study participants could optionally give additional blood draws and questionnaires over an approximately 2-month period. Before DNA extraction, prospective study blood samples were shipped either frozen or at room temperature.

The investigation overall reported the following: Clinical and demographic metadata were provided uncurated, with the amount varying by source and participant.

The sample taken for sequencing was PBMCs or T cells enriched from blood (not recorded which). This receptor chain uses TRBV27 and TRBJ2-7; the D gene assignment is ambiguous. This TCR derives from a woman between 45 and 65 years old who had recovered from COVID-19. The base sequence is TGTGCCAGCAGCCCATTCCGGGTTATAGAGCCCTACGAGCAGTACTTC. Translated, it gives CASSPFRVIEPYEQYF.